This TCR beta chain was identified during a study of cytomegalovirus exposure and HLA in healthy donors. Overall study context: Among 150 million to 200 million T cells, an earlier analysis found 90 million to 130 million unique TCR beta sequences. Study-level points and caveats: A later analysis linked a missense DCLRE1C variant to TCR beta V- and J-gene trimming.

The study ran its PCR with 60 Vbeta and 13 Jbeta primers. Profiled with immunoSEQ multiplex PCR; TCRdb holds only in-frame clones, not every one. The sample contains around 98,000 clones, about 76% of which appear only once. The CDR3 is 14 amino acids. Per the germline V gene, CDR1 is SGHNT and CDR2 is YYREEE (reference sequence). After removal of 4 bases from V and 6 bases from J, the junction contained 7 bases not matched to a gene. Of note for this clone: Its specificity is unknown.

The TCR comes from a human donor in good health. The sample consisted of PBMCs. This chain links TRBV5-4 with TRBJ2-7; 10 nucleotides agree with TRBD1. The CDR3 region has the DNA TGTGCCAGCAGCCCGGGACAGGGGAGGAGCGAGCAGTACTTC. Its protein product is CASSPGQGRSEQYF.